The clone carrying this T cell receptor beta chain was detected many times. The target antigen is unknown. These data belong to a study of T cell repertoires in cytomegalovirus infection. The wider study: Matching HLA type, along with CMV infection, was indicated by public TCR beta signatures. Study-wide results and limits: There were carriers of CMV plus the relevant HLA, and cumulative public TCR beta family frequency identified them. HLA-C-restricted CMV clonotypes gave the most frequent clonotype in two of eight donors.

Trimming took 7 bases from V and 0 from J, leaving 19 bases between them. Germline CDR1 is SEHNR and CDR2 is FQNEAQ (reference sequence). The length of the CDR3 is 16 residues. TCRdb passed the reads through MiXCR, listing each CDR3 protein once. This table holds 200,000 to 300,000 distinct CDR3 sequences, roughly 6.5% found once. This TCR was sampled from a human donor in good health (CMV status not recorded). Some clones in this sample may be carry-over from other donors' samples. The sample taken for sequencing was PBMCs. The chain recombines TRBV7-9 with TRBJ2-7; D is perhaps TRBD1 (6 bases). CDR3 in amino acids: CASTSRGGMVSYEQYF. DNA of the CDR3: TGTGCCAGCACCTCCCGAGGGGGTATGGTCTCCTACGAGCAGTACTTC.